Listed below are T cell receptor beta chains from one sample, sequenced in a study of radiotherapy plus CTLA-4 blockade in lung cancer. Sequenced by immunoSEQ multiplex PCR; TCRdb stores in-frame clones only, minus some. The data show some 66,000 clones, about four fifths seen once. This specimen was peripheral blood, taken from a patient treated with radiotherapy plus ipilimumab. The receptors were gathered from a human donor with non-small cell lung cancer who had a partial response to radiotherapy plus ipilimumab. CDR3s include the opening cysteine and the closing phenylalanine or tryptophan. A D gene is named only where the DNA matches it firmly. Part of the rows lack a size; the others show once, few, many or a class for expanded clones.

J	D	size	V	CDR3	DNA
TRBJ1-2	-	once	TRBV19	CASSITGREAGYTF	TGTGCCAGTAGTATAACGGGCAGGGAGGCTGGCTACACCTTC
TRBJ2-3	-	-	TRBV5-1	CASSLVADTQYF	TGCGCCAGCAGCTTGGTAGCAGATACGCAGTATTTT
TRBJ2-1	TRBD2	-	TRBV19	CASSIGLAGGPTTPGKGVF	TGTGCCAGTAGTATCGGACTAGCGGGAGGTCCAACCACCCCTGGGAAGGGCGTCTTC
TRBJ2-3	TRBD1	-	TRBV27	CASSPLQGWRDTQYF	TGTGCCAGCAGTCCGCTACAGGGGTGGAGAGATACGCAGTATTTT
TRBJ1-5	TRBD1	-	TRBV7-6	CASSSGTGVAQPQHF	TGTGCCAGCAGCTCTGGGACAGGGGTCGCTCAGCCCCAGCATTTT
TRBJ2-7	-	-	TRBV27	CASSLEATYIYEQYF	TGTGCCAGCAGTTTAGAGGCTACGTACATTTACGAGCAGTACTTC
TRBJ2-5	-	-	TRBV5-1	CASSFGPDSSETQYF	TGCGCCAGCAGCTTCGGCCCAGATAGCAGCGAGACCCAGTACTTC
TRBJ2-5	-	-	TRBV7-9	CASSLGRPAGETQYF	TGTGCCAGCAGCTTAGGACGTCCAGCCGGGGAGACCCAGTACTTC
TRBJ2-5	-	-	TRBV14	CASSSGGQKTQYF	TGTGCCAGCAGCTCGGGGGGCCAGAAGACCCAGTACTTC
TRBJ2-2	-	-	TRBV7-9	CASRGATELFF	TGTGCCAGCAGAGGGGCCACGGAGCTGTTTTTT
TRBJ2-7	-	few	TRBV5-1	CASSRDLGEQYF	TGCGCCAGCAGCCGGGATCTGGGAGAGCAGTACTTC
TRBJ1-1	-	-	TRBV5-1	CASSFQGGDTEAFF	TGCGCCAGCAGCTTTCAAGGCGGGGACACTGAAGCTTTCTTT
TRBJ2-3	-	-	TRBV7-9	CASSSRSLWEINTDTQYF	TGTGCCAGCAGCTCAAGAAGTCTGTGGGAGATTAACACAGATACGCAGTATTTT
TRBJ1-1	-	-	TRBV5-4	CASRPGTRTTEAFF	TGTGCCAGCAGACCCGGGACAAGAACCACTGAAGCTTTCTTT
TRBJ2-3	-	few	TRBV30	CAWSSSTDTQYF	TGTGCCTGGAGTTCTAGCACAGATACGCAGTATTTT
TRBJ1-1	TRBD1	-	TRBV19	CASSLDRAPSEAFF	TGTGCCAGTAGCCTGGACAGGGCCCCTTCCGAAGCTTTCTTT
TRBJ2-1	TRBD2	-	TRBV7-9	CASSAQGGSIDEQFF	TGTGCCAGCAGCGCACAAGGCGGGAGTATTGATGAGCAGTTCTTC
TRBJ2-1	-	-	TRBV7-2	CASSLDFSSYNEQFF	TGTGCCAGCAGCTTAGACTTTAGCTCCTACAATGAGCAGTTCTTC
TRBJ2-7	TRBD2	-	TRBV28	CASHLAASYEQYF	TGTGCCAGCCACCTAGCGGCCTCCTACGAGCAGTACTTC
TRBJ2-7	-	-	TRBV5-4	CASSLDAGAQYF	TGTGCCAGCAGCTTGGACGCGGGGGCGCAGTACTTC
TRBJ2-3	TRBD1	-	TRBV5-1	CASSLVGQGGTDTQYF	TGCGCCAGCAGCTTGGTTGGGCAGGGGGGCACAGATACGCAGTATTTT
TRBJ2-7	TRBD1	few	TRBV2	CAGRRDSTFYEQYF	TGTGCCGGTAGAAGGGACAGTACCTTCTACGAGCAGTACTTC
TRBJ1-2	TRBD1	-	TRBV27	CASSLGQGYGYTF	TGTGCCAGCAGTCTAGGACAGGGATATGGCTACACCTTC
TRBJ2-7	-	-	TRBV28	CASSLNFGAAKGAYEQYF	TGTGCCAGCAGTTTAAATTTTGGGGCTGCGAAAGGGGCCTACGAGCAGTACTTC
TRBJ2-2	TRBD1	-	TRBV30	CAWSRKTQGAGGELFF	TGTGCCTGGAGCCGAAAAACACAGGGGGCTGGCGGGGAGCTGTTTTTT
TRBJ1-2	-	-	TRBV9	CASSVERNYGYTF	TGTGCCAGCAGCGTAGAGCGTAACTATGGCTACACCTTC
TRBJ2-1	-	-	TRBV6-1	CASSEAPTFSYNEQFF	TGTGCCAGCAGTGAAGCACCCACTTTCTCCTACAATGAGCAGTTCTTC
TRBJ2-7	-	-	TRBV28	CASSTLAHEQYF	TGTGCCAGCAGCACACTAGCCCACGAGCAGTACTTC
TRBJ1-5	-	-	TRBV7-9	CASSFNDQPQHF	TGTGCCAGCAGCTTTAATGATCAGCCCCAGCATTTT
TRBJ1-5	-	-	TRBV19	CASSTRVGPVNQPQHF	TGTGCCAGTAGTACAAGAGTGGGCCCGGTCAATCAGCCCCAGCATTTT
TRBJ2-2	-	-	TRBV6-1	CASSEPWNTGELFF	TGTGCCAGCAGCGAGCCCTGGAACACCGGGGAGCTGTTTTTT
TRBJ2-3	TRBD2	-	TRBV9	CASSGGLASTDTQYF	TGTGCCAGCAGCGGAGGACTAGCGAGCACAGATACGCAGTATTTT
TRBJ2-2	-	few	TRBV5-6	CASSLSGPGELFF	TGTGCCAGCAGCCTTAGTGGTCCCGGGGAGCTGTTTTTT
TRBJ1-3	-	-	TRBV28	CASSLTAGNTIYF	TGTGCCAGCAGTTTGACAGCTGGAAACACCATATATTTT
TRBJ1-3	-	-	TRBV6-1	CASTWGPGNTIYF	TGTGCCAGCACATGGGGGCCTGGAAACACCATATATTTT
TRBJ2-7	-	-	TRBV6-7	CASSYRAVFELKHSGEGNEQYF	TGTGCCAGCAGTTACAGGGCGGTTTTTGAATTGAAGCATAGCGGAGAGGGGAACGAGCAGTACTTC
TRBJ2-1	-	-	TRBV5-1	CASSSFAEQFF	TGCGCCAGCAGTTCCTTCGCGGAGCAGTTCTTC
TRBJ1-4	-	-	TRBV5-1	CASSLGTSRNTEKLFF	TGCGCCAGCAGCTTGGGGACAAGCCGGAATACGGAAAAACTGTTTTTT
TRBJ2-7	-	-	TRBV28	CASRSGTPYEQYF	TGTGCCAGCAGGTCGGGTACCCCCTACGAGCAGTACTTC
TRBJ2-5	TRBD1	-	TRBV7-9	CASSPTGWAQYF	TGTGCCAGCAGCCCGACAGGGTGGGCCCAGTACTTC
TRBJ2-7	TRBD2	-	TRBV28	CASSFPRGATSGRLNPRGEQYF	TGTGCCAGCAGTTTCCCCCGAGGAGCTACTAGCGGGAGGCTAAATCCCAGGGGGGAGCAGTACTTC
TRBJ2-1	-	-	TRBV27	CASSPSNYNEQFF	TGTGCCAGCAGTCCCAGTAACTACAATGAGCAGTTCTTC
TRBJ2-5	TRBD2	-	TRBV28	CASSLWLTAGGKETQYF	TGTGCCAGCAGTTTATGGTTGACGGCCGGGGGGAAAGAGACCCAGTACTTC
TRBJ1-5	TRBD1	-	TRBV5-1	CASSPGTDNQPQHF	TGCGCCAGCAGCCCGGGGACAGACAATCAGCCCCAGCATTTT
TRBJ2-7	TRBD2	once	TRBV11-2	CASSISRDYFYEQYF	TGTGCCAGCAGCATTAGTAGGGACTACTTCTACGAGCAGTACTTC
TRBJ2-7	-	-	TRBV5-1	CASSIQGAGEQYF	TGCGCCAGCAGCATACAGGGTGCGGGCGAGCAGTACTTC